This TCR beta chain appears in the sequencing data of a study of cytomegalovirus exposure and HLA in healthy donors. CDR1 and CDR2 (germline): MGHRA, YSYEKL. The CDR3 consists of 18 residues. V was pared by 3 bases and J by 7 bases, with 14 bases of the junction left unmatched. Generated by immunoSEQ multiplex PCR, the TCRdb table keeps only in-frame clones and is missing some. The sample includes more than 60,000 clones, 96% seen only once; the top ten take about 4.5%. The source is a woman between 18 and 29 years old in good health and CMV-seropositive. The rearrangement uses TRBV4-1 and TRBJ2-1, with 11 bases fitting TRBD2. The sequenced sample consisted of PBMCs. DNA of the CDR3: TGCGCCAGCAGCCACATTTTCAGCCGAACTAGCGGGAGAAATGAGCAGTTCTTC. As protein: CASSHIFSRTSGRNEQFF.